This T cell receptor beta chain came from a study of human T cells and chemical hapten exposure. Study overall: Patients were given diphenylcyclopropenone on the scalp weekly across the approximately 24-week study.

TCRdb reprocessed the RACE reads via MiXCR and lists one record per CDR3 protein. The sample holds roughly 50,000 distinct CDR3 sequences, less than 10% seen once. Described time point: patch test 2, 6 weeks after DPC sensitization. Treatment of the sample: therapeutic diphenylcyclopropenone sensitization with weekly scalp DPC. Alopecia patients deemed DPC-suitable, aged 18 to 70, excluding pregnancy. Total RNA was extracted from unfractionated whole blood. This clonotype was counted a few times. The sample here was whole blood, taken in connection with sensitization to the hapten diphenylcyclopropenone (DPC). This TCR derives from a woman in her forties or fifties with alopecia areata. Some clones in this sample may be carry-over from other donors' samples.

The DNA for the CDR3 is TGTGCCATCAGTGAATACTCCACATCCTACGAGCAGTACTTC. Amino acids: CAISEYSTSYEQYF. V is TRBV10-3 and J is TRBJ2-7; D is uncertain. There are 14 residues in the CDR3. Germline-derived CDR1 and CDR2 are ENHRY and SYGVKD. With 3 bases removed from V and 1 base from J, the gap between germline ends came to 10 bases.